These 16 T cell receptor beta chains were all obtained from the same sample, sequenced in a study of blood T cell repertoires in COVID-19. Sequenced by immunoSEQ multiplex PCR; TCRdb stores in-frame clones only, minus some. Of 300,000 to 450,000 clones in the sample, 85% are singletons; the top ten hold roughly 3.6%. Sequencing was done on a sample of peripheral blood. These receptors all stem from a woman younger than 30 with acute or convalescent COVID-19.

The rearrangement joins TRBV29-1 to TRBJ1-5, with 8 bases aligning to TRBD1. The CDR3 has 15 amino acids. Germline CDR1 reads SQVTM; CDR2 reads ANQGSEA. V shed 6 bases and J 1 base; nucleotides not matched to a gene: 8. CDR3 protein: CSVADRAGSNQPQHF. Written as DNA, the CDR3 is TGCAGCGTCGCGGACAGGGCGGGCAGCAATCAGCCCCAGCATTTT.

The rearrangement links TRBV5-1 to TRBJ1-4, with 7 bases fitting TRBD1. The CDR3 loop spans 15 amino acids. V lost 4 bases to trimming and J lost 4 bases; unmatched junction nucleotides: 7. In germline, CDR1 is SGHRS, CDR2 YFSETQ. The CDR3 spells CASSGSTGLNEKLFF. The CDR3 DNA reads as TGCGCCAGCAGCGGATCGACAGGGCTTAATGAAAAACTGTTTTTT.

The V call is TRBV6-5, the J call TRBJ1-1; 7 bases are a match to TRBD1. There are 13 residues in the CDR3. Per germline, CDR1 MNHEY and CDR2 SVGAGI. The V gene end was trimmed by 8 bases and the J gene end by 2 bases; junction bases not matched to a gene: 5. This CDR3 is CASAGTENTEAFF. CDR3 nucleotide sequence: TGTGCCAGCGCTGGGACAGAAAACACTGAAGCTTTCTTT.

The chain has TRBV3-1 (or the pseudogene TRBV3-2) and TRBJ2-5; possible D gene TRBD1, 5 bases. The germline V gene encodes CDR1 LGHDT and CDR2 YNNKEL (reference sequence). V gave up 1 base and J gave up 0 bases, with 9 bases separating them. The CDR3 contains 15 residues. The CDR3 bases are TGTGCCAGCAGCCAAGGTGTAGGGGACCAAGAGACCCAGTACTTC. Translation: CASSQGVGDQETQYF.

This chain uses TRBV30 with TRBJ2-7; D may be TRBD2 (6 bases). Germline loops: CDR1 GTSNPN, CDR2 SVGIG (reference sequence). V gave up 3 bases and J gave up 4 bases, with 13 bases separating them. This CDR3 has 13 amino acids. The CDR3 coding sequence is TGTGCCTGGAGCCCCGGAGGGAGGTACGAGCAGTACTTC. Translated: CAWSPGGRYEQYF.

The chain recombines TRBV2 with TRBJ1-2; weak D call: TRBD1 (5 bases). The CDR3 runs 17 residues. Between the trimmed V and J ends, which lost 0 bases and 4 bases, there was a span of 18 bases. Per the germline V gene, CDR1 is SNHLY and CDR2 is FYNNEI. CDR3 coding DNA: TGTGCCAGCAGTGAAGCCGATCCAGGGAATTTATTCTATGGCTACACCTTC. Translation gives CASSEADPGNLFYGYTF.

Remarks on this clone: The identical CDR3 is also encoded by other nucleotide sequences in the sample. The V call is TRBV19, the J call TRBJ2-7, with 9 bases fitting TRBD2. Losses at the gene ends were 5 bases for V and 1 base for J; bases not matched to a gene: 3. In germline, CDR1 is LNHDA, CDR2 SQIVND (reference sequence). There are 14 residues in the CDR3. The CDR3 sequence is CASSVAGASYEQYF. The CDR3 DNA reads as TGTGCCAGTAGTGTAGCGGGAGCTTCCTACGAGCAGTACTTC.

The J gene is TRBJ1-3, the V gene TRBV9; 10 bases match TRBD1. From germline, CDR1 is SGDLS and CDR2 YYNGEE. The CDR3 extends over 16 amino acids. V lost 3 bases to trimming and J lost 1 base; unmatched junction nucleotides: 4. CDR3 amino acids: CASSGDRGLSGNTIYF. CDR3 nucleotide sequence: TGTGCCAGCAGCGGGGACAGGGGCCTATCTGGAAACACCATATATTTT.

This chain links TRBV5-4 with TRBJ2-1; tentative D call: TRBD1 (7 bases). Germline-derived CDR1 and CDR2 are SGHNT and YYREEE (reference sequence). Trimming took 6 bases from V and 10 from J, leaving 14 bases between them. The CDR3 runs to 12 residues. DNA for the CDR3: TGTGCCAGCATTAACGGAGGGGGCGAGCAGTTCTTC. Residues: CASINGGGEQFF.

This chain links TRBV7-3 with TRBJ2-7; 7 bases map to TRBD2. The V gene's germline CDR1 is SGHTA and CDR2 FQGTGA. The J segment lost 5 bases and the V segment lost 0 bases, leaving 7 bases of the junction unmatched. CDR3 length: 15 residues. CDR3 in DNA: TGTGCCAGCAGCTTAACACGGGACTACAGGAACGAGCAGTACTTC. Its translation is CASSLTRDYRNEQYF.

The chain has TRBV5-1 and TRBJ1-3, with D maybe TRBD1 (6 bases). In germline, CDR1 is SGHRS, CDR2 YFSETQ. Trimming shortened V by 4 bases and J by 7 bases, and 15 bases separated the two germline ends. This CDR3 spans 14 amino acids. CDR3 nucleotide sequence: TGCGCCAGCAGCCCGGGCGGGGGCATCAACACCATATATTTT. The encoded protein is CASSPGGGINTIYF. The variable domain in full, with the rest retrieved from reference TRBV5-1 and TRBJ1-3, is KAGVTQTPRYLIKTRGQQVTLSCSPISGHRSVSWYQQTPGQGLQFLFEYFSETQRNKGNFPGRFSGRQFSNSRSEMNVSTLELGDSALYLCASSPGGGINTIYFGEGSWLTVV.

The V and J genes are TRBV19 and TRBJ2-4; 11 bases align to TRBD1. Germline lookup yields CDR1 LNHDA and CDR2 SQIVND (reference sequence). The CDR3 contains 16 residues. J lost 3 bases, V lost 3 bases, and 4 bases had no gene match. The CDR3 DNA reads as TGTGCCAGTAGTATTAGGGGGACAGGGGGCAAAAACATTCAGTACTTC. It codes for CASSIRGTGGKNIQYF.

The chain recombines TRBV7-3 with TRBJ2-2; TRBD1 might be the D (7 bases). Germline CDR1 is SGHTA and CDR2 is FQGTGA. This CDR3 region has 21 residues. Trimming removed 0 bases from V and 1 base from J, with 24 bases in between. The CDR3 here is CASSLTFAKGGGFLNTGELFF. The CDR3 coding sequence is TGTGCCAGCAGCTTAACGTTCGCCAAAGGAGGGGGCTTTTTGAACACCGGGGAGCTGTTTTTT.

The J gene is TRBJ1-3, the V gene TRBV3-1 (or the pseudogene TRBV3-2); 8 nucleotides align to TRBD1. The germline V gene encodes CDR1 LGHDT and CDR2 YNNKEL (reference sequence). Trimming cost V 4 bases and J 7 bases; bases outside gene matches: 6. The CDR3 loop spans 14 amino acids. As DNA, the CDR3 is TGTGCCAGCAGCCTGGGACAGGTCCTCAACACCATATATTTT. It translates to CASSLGQVLNTIYF.

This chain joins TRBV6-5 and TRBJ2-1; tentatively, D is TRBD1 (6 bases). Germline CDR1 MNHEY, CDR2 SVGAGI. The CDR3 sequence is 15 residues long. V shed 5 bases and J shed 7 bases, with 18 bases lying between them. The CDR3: CASSPSGVPLNEQFF. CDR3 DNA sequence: TGTGCCAGCAGTCCTTCAGGGGTCCCACTGAATGAGCAGTTCTTC.

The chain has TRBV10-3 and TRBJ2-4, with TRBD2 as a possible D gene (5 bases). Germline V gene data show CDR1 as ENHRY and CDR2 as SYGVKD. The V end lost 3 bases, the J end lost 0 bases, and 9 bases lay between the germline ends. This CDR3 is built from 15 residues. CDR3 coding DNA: TGTGCCATCAGTGAAGGACTCTTAGCCAAAAACATTCAGTACTTC. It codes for CAISEGLLAKNIQYF.